The 6 T cell receptor beta chains given below trace back to one sample, sequenced in a study of CD8+ T cells in alopecia areata. TCR sequencing used cDNA made by reverse transcription of extracted RNA. Only in-frame clones appear in the TCRdb table, and some are missing; sequencing was by immunoSEQ multiplex PCR. Among approximately 180,000 clones listed, less than 75% were seen once. Here the sequenced sample was CD8+ T cells sorted from blood, taken at week 0. The receptors come from a human donor with alopecia areata.

This clone has only a few counts. This chain links TRBV29-1 with TRBJ2-5, with unresolved D. Germline CDR1 SQVTM, CDR2 ANQGSEA. The CDR3 sequence is 16 residues long. The germline V and J ends were trimmed by 7 bases and 0 bases, with 21 bases remaining between them. CDR3 loop: CSAVGFGSPYQETQYF. The CDR3 DNA reads as TGCAGCGCCGTGGGGTTTGGGTCCCCGTACCAAGAGACCCAGTACTTC. Looking up the rest from reference TRBV29-1 and TRBJ2-5 gives the full variable domain: SAVISQKPSRDICQRGTSLTIQCQVDSQVTMMFWYRQQPGQSLTLIATANQGSEATYESGFVIDKFPISRPNLTFSTLTVSNMSPEDSSIYLCSAVGFGSPYQETQYFGPGTRLLVL.

The chain links TRBV29-1 to TRBJ2-7, with TRBD1 matching 8 bases. The CDR3 runs to 13 residues. Germline values: CDR1 SQVTM, CDR2 ANQGSEA. V gave up 6 bases and J gave up 3 bases; unmatched junction bases: 7. The DNA of the CDR3 is TGCAGCGTGGCTACAGGGGGGCACTACGAGCAGTACTTC. Translated: CSVATGGHYEQYF.

The rearrangement joins TRBV7-6 to TRBJ1-6, with 7 bases identical to TRBD1. The CDR3 loop spans 16 amino acids. Germline CDR1 is SGHVS and CDR2 is FNYEAQ. The junction had 3 bases not matched to a gene; V was cut back by 4 bases and J by 0 bases. CDR3 residues: CASSSRDSSYNSPLHF. CDR3 nucleotides: TGTGCCAGCAGCTCCCGGGACAGCTCCTATAATTCACCCCTCCACTTT.

The chain joins TRBV25-1 to TRBJ2-1, with 11 bases matching TRBD2. J gave up 6 bases and V 6 bases, and 10 bases lay outside the gene matches. Germline V lookup: CDR1 MGHDK, CDR2 SYGVNS. The CDR3 has 16 amino acids. Here the CDR3 DNA reads TGTGCCAGCAGGGAAAATAGCGGGGGGGCCTTCAATGAGCAGTTCTTC. Residues: CASRENSGGAFNEQFF.

Comments on this clone: Different DNA sequences within this sample yield the same CDR3. CDR3 nucleotide sequence: TGTGCCAGCAGCTTCGGGTCTGGGGCCAACGTCCTGACTTTC. It specifies CASSFGSGANVLTF. The V call is TRBV5-6, the J call TRBJ2-6; D is undetermined. The CDR3 is made up of 14 amino acids. From germline, CDR1 is SGHDT and CDR2 YYEEEE. Trimming removed 2 bases from V and 1 base from J, with 4 bases in between. The entire variable domain, with the rest obtained from reference TRBV5-6 and TRBJ2-6, is as follows: DAGVTQSPTHLIKTRGQQVTLRCSPKSGHDTVSWYQQALGQGPQFIFQYYEEEERQRGNFPDRFSGHQFPNYSSELNVNALLLGDSALYLCASSFGSGANVLTFGAGSRLTVL.

V gene TRBV19 combines with J gene TRBJ2-7; 12 bases align to TRBD2. V shed 7 bases, J shed 7 bases, and the junction held 5 bases outside the gene matches. The CDR3 is 13 residues long. The germline V gene encodes CDR1 LNHDA and CDR2 SQIVND (reference sequence). The CDR3 loop is CASNSGTSGEQYF. In DNA form, the CDR3 reads TGTGCCAGTAATTCCGGGACTAGCGGGGAGCAGTACTTC.